This T cell receptor (beta chain) originates from a study of blood T cell repertoires in COVID-19. Looking at the study overall: Sites in the United States, Italy and Spain provided acute and convalescent COVID-19 samples. PBMCs, B-cell-depleted T cells, or T cells were the source of the cDNA or gDNA that made up the material.

How the authors handled the data: Nucleated cell counts were estimated from reference gene primer amplification. Libraries were prepared by immunoSEQ multiplex PCR; TCRdb keeps only in-frame clonotypes and omits some of them. V and J calls and clone size are copied from that table; D and trimming were computed from the DNA. This sample has about 340,000 clones; approximately 86% occur once, and the top ten carry under 8.5%. As for this clone: This sample also contains other DNA sequences that code for the same CDR3.

CDR3 length: 15 residues. Germline-derived CDR1 and CDR2 are KGHDR and SFDVKD. The germline V and J ends were trimmed by 4 bases and 1 base, with 11 bases remaining between them. A Seattle source enrolled patients during active infection and followed them longitudinally. This receptor was obtained from a woman aged 55 to 70 with COVID-19, enrolled during active disease. Sequences were obtained from peripheral blood. The J gene is TRBJ2-3, the V gene TRBV24-1; weak D call: TRBD2 (5 bases). The CDR3 region has the DNA TGTGCCACCAGTGACCCTTCCGGGGGCACAGATACGCAGTATTTT. As protein: CATSDPSGGTDTQYF.